This TCR beta chain emerged from a study of control samples from healthy donors and cancer patients. Clones were sequenced by immunoSEQ multiplex PCR, and TCRdb holds only the in-frame ones, with some missing. The data hold tens of thousands of clones, with under 95% observed a single time. V was pared by 5 bases and J by 2 bases, with 5 bases of the junction left unmatched. The germline CDR1 and CDR2 sequences are SGHNT and YYREEE (reference sequence). The CDR3 is 15 residues long. The origin of this receptor is a woman in her forties with head and neck cancer. The sequencing input was PBMCs. V is TRBV5-4 and J is TRBJ2-3; 10 nucleotides line up with TRBD1. The CDR3 nucleotides are TGTGCCAGCAGGGAGGGACAGGGGCTCACAGATACGCAGTATTTT. Translating it yields CASREGQGLTDTQYF. The entire variable domain, with the rest obtained from reference TRBV5-4 and TRBJ2-3, is as follows: ETGVTQSPTHLIKTRGQQVTLRCSSQSGHNTVSWYQQALGQGPQFIFQYYREEENGRGNFPPRFSGLQFPNYSSELNVNALELDDSALYLCASREGQGLTDTQYFGPGTRLTVL.